This T cell receptor (beta chain) derives from a study of blood T cell repertoires in COVID-19. Study-level background: Acute and convalescent COVID-19 samples came from the United States, Italy and Spain. Sample material is recorded as cDNA or gDNA derived from T cells, B-cell-depleted T cells, or PBMCs.

The sample holds one count of this clone. With V trimmed by 9 bases and J by 9 bases, 9 bases remained unmatched. This CDR3 spans 13 amino acids. Germline V gene data show CDR1 as SGHNT and CDR2 as YYREEE (reference sequence). Repertoires were generated with immunoSEQ multiplex PCR, while TCRdb's copy carries only in-frame clones and drops some. The table includes roughly 240,000 clones, approximately 80% detected once. The receptor's source is a man in his forties or fifties who had recovered from COVID-19. The chain is built from TRBV5-4 and TRBJ2-1; TRBD2 matches 10 bases. The sample comprised peripheral blood. CDR3 coding DNA: TGTGCCATGAGCGGGGGGGCCTTTGTTGAGCAGTTCTTC. Residues: CAMSGGAFVEQFF.